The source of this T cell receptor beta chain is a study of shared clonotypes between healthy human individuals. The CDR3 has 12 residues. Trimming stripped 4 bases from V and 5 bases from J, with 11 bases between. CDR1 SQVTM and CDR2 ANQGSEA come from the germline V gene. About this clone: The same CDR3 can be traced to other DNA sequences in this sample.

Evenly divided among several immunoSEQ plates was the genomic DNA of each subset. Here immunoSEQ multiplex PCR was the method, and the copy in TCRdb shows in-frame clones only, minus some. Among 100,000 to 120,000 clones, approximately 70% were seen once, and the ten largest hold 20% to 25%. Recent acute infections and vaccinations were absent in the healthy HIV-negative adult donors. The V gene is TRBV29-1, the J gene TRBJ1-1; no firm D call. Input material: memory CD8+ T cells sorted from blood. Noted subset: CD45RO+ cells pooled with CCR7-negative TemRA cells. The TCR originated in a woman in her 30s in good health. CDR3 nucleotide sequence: TGCAGCGTTGTAAGGCGGGGAACTGAAGCTTTCTTT. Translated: CSVVRRGTEAFF.